A single TCR beta chain is shown here with its context. The data were taken from a study of blood T cell repertoires in COVID-19. About the research overall: Samples of COVID-19 (acute and convalescent) were obtained from the United States, Italy and Spain. PBMCs, B-cell-depleted T cells, or T cells were the source of the cDNA or gDNA that made up the material.

Germline loops: CDR1 SGHAT, CDR2 FQNNGV. The CDR3 is 18 residues long. J gave up 4 bases and V 5 bases, and 14 bases lay outside the gene matches. TCRdb's table, derived via immunoSEQ multiplex PCR, lists solely in-frame clones and lacks some. This sample yields some 110,000 clones, of which about nine tenths are seen a single time; about 8% belongs to the top ten. The TCR originated in a human donor in a cohort sampled during active COVID-19. The chain uses TRBV11-2 and TRBJ1-4; 9 bases map to TRBD1. Input material: peripheral blood. The CDR3 DNA is TGTGCCAGCAGCACCATCCCCTGGACAGGGGTCGGTAATGAAAAACTGTTTTTT. As protein: CASSTIPWTGVGNEKLFF.